This T cell receptor beta chain was documented in a study of read filtering for tumor transcriptome and immune sequencing. Study-wide context: Among patients, some 17 were male and 15 or so female, aged about 47 to 80 (mean approximately 60). DNase treatment preceded whole-transcriptome library preparation.

A word on this clonotype: The antigen is unknown.

From about 400 ng of RNA, a library with molecular barcoded alpha/delta and beta/gamma adaptors was made. TCRdb reanalysed the reads using MiXCR and keeps one entry per CDR3 protein. In the table there are about 37,000 distinct CDR3 sequences, about 10% of which are singletons. Trimming cost V 5 bases and J 12 bases, with 16 bases left between them. The CDR3 has 11 residues. Germline V CDR1 and CDR2: DFQATT, SNEGSKA (reference sequence). Overall study results and limits: In IR-seq, single-read clonotypes were around 80% of clonotypes but approximately 3.5% of reads. Compared with RNA-seq, IR-seq gave much higher clonotype depth and reliability.

The J gene is TRBJ1-2, the V gene TRBV20-1, with TRBD1 as a possible D gene (6 bases). The receptor was isolated from a donor aged 40 or over with multiple myeloma. Sequencing used a population of CD138-negative cells sorted from bone marrow. Written as DNA, the CDR3 is TGCAGTGCTGTCCCGGGACAAACTGACACCTTC. This gives the protein CSAVPGQTDTF.